This TCR beta chain came from a study of T cell responses to AZD1222 COVID-19 vaccine. Study-level points and caveats: Two doses of AZD1222 preceded a rise in Spike-specific TCR breadth and depth. Within unmutated variant regions lay the reported targets of nearly half of spike-specific TCRs.

Remarks on this clone: Its specificity is unknown.

Some clones are missing from TCRdb's copy, which holds only in-frame ones; the method was immunoSEQ multiplex PCR. The profile shows some 150,000 clones, around 87% of them singletons. Analyses pooled second doses at about 4 or about 12 weeks. This CDR3 comprises 16 residues. CDR1 and CDR2 (germline): LGHNA, YSLEER. Trimming left V 2 bases short and J 1 base short, with 13 bases between. The material sequenced was peripheral blood, taken 28 days after the second AZD1222 dose. The chain has TRBV4-3 and TRBJ2-3; possible D gene TRBD1, 5 bases. The TCR was taken from an adult who received the AZD1222 COVID-19 vaccine. The chain's CDR3 is CASSQTEGAGTDTQYF. CDR3 sequence (DNA): TGCGCCAGCAGCCAAACCGAAGGGGCCGGCACAGATACGCAGTATTTT.